This TCR beta chain is drawn from a study of shared clonotypes between healthy human individuals. Method: immunoSEQ multiplex PCR; TCRdb's copy keeps in-frame clones and lacks some. Among under 600,000 clones, about 75% were seen once, and the ten largest hold around 12%. The CDR3 is 14 residues long. Trimming pared 0 bases from V and 0 bases from J, leaving 7 bases between. Germline CDR1 reads SGDLS; CDR2 reads YYNGEE. The V call is TRBV9, the J call TRBJ2-7; D unclear. This receptor was taken from a woman between 40 and 50 years old in good health. Some clones in this sample may be carry-over from other donors' samples. The sequencing sample was made of PBMCs. The CDR3 region has the DNA TGTGCCAGCAGCGTAGATCAGAGCTCCTACGAGCAGTACTTC. Translated, it gives CASSVDQSSYEQYF.